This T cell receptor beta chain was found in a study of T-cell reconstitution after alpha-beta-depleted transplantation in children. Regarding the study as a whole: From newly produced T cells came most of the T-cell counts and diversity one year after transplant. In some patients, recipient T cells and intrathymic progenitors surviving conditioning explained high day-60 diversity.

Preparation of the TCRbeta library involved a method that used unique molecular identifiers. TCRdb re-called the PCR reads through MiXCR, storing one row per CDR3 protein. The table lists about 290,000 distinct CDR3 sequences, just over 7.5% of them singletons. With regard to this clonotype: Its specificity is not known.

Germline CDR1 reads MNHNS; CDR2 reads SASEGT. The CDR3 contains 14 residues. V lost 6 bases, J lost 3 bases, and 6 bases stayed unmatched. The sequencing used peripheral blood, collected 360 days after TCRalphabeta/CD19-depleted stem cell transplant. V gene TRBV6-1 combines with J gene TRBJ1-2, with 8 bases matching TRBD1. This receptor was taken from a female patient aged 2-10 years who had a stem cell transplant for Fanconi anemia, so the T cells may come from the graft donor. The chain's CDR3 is CASSPDRAHYGYTF. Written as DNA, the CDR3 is TGTGCCAGCAGCCCGGACAGGGCTCACTATGGCTACACCTTC.